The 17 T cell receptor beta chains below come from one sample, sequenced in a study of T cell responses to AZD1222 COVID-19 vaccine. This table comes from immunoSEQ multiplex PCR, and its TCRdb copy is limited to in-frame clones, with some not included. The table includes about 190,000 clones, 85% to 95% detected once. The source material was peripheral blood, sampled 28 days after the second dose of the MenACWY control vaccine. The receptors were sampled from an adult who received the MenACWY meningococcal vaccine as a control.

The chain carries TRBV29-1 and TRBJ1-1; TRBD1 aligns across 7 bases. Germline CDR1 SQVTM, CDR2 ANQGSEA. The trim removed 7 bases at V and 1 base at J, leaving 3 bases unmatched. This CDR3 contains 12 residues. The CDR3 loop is CSGGTANTEAFF. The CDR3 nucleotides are TGCAGCGGGGGGACAGCGAACACTGAAGCTTTCTTT.

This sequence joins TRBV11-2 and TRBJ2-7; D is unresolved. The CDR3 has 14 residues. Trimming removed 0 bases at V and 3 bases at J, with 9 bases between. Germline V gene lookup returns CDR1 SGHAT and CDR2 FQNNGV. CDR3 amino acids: CASSLDPASYEQYF. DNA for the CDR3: TGTGCCAGCAGCTTAGATCCAGCTAGCTACGAGCAGTACTTC.

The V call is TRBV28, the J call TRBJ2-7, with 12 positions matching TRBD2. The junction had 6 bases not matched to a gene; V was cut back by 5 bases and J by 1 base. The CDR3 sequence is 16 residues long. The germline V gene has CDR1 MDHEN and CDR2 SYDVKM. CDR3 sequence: CASSPGLAGPSYEQYF. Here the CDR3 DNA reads TGTGCCAGCAGTCCGGGACTAGCGGGCCCTTCCTACGAGCAGTACTTC.

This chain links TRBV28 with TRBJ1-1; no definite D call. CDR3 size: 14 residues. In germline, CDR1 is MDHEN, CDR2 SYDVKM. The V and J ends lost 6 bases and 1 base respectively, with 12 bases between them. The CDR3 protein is CASRQGVGNTEAFF. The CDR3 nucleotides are TGTGCCAGCAGACAAGGAGTAGGGAACACTGAAGCTTTCTTT.

The CDR3 region has the DNA TGTGCCAGCAGCTTTAGGGGCGGAGAGACCCAGTACTTC. It yields the protein CASSFRGGETQYF. The chain joins TRBV7-3 to TRBJ2-5; D may be TRBD1 (5 bases). From germline, CDR1 is SGHTA and CDR2 FQGTGA. This CDR3 has 13 residues. The V and J ends lost 3 bases and 4 bases respectively, with 9 bases between them.

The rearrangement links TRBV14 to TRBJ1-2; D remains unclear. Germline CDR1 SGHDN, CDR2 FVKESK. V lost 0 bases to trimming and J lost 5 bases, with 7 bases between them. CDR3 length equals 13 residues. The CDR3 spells CASSQDPGYGYTF. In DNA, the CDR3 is TGTGCCAGCAGCCAAGATCCGGGGTATGGCTACACCTTC.

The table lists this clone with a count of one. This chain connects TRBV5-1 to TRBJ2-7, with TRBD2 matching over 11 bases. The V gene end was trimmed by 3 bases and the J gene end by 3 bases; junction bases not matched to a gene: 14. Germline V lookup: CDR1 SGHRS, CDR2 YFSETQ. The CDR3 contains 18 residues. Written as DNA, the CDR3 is TGCGCCAGCAGCTCCGAATCTGTTCGACTAGCGGGAAACTACGAGCAGTACTTC. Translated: CASSSESVRLAGNYEQYF.

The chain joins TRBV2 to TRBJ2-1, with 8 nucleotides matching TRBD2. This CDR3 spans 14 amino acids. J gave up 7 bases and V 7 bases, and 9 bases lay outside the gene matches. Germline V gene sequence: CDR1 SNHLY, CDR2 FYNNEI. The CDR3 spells CASIVLAGWNEQFF. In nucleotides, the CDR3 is TGTGCCAGCATTGTCCTAGCGGGCTGGAATGAGCAGTTCTTC.

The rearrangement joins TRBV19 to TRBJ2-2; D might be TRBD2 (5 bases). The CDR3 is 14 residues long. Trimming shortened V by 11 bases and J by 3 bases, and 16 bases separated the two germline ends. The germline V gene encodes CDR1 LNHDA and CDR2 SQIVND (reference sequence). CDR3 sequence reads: CAAGPGFDTGELFF. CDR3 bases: TGTGCCGCCGGGCCGGGATTTGACACCGGGGAGCTGTTTTTT.

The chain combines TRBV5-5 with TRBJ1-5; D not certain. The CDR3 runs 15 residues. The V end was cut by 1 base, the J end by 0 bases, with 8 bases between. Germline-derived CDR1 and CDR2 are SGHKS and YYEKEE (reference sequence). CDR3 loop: CASSLLTDSNQPQHF. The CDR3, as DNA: TGTGCCAGCAGCTTGCTGACTGATAGCAATCAGCCCCAGCATTTT. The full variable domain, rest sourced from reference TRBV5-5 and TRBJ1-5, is DAGVTQSPTHLIKTRGQQVTLRCSPISGHKSVSWYQQVLGQGPQFIFQYYEKEERGRGNFPDRFSARQFPNYSSELNVNALLLGDSALYLCASSLLTDSNQPQHFGDGTRLSIL.

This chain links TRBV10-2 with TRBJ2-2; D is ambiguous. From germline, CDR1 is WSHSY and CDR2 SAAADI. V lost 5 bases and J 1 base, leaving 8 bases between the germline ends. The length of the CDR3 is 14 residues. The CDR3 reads CASSTAGNTGELFF. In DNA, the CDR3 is TGCGCCAGCAGTACGGCAGGGAACACCGGGGAGCTGTTTTTT.

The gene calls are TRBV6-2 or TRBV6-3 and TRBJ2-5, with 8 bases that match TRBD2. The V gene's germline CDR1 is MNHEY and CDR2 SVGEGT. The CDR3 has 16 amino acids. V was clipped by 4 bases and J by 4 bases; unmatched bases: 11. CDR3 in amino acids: CASSSRLANTGETQYF. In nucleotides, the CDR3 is TGTGCCAGCAGTTCCCGACTAGCGAACACGGGAGAGACCCAGTACTTC.

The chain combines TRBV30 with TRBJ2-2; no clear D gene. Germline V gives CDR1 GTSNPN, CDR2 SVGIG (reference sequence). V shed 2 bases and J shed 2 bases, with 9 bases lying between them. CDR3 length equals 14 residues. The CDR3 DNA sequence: TGTGCCTGGAGTAGGCTAGTCAACACCGGGGAGCTGTTTTTT. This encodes CAWSRLVNTGELFF.

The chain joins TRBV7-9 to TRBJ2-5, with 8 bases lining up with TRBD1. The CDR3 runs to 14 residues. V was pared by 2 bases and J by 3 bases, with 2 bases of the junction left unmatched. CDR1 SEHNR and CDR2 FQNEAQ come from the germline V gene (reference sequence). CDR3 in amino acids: CASSLMTGEETQYF. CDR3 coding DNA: TGTGCCAGCAGCTTAATGACAGGGGAAGAGACCCAGTACTTC.

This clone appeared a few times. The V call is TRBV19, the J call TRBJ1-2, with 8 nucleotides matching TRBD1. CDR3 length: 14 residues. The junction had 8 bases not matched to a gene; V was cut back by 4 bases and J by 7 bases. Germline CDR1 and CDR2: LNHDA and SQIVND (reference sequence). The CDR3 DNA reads TGTGCCAGTAGTAGCTTCCAGGGGGCTCGTGGCTACACCTTC. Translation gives CASSSFQGARGYTF.

CDR3: CASSPQGVSPLHF. CDR3 sequence (DNA): TGTGCCAGCAGCCCACAAGGGGTTTCACCCCTCCACTTT. V is TRBV6-2 or TRBV6-3 and J is TRBJ1-6; D might be TRBD1 (5 bases). V lost 6 bases and J 9 bases, leaving 12 bases between the germline ends. This CDR3 has 13 residues. Germline CDR1 and CDR2: MNHEY and SVGEGT.

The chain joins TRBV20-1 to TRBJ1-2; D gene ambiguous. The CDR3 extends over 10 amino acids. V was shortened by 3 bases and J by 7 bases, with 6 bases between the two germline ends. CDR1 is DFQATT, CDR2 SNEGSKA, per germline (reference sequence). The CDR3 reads CSASPSGYTF. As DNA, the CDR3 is TGCAGTGCTAGCCCCAGTGGCTACACCTTC.